These 5 T cell receptor beta chains were all obtained from the same sample, sequenced in a study of a mutant IDH1 vaccine in newly diagnosed glioma. Assay used: immunoSEQ multiplex PCR; TCRdb lists only in-frame clones, some missing. The sample has tens of thousands of clones, about 80% seen once. The time point is: week 11, during vaccination. Every single dose of the vaccine, 300 ug of mutant IDH1 20-mer peptide, came with topical imiquimod. Antigens of these TCRs are unknown. The material was PBMCs, obtained from a glioma patient whose treatment included an IDH1 peptide vaccine. The receptor source for this set is a man aged 45 to 65 with glioma.

The J gene is TRBJ2-5, the V gene TRBV6-6; D not resolved. The V end lost 2 bases, the J end lost 7 bases, and 8 bases lay between the germline ends. The length of the CDR3 is 12 residues. The germline gives CDR1 MNHNY, CDR2 SVGAGI (reference sequence). The CDR3 protein is CASSYDTGTQYF. As DNA, the CDR3 is TGTGCCAGCAGTTACGATACGGGGACCCAGTACTTC.

The chain joins TRBV5-4 to TRBJ2-5; D is ambiguous. Trimming took 2 bases from V and 2 from J, leaving 10 bases between them. Germline CDR1 is SGHNT and CDR2 is YYREEE (reference sequence). This CDR3 is built from 14 residues. CDR3 nucleotides: TGTGCCAGCAGCTTTTGGGCAGGACAAGAGACCCAGTACTTC. It codes for CASSFWAGQETQYF.

The chain recombines TRBV19 with TRBJ2-1, with TRBD2 matching over 8 bases. CDR1 is LNHDA, CDR2 SQIVND, per germline (reference sequence). V trimming: 8 bases; J trimming: 8 bases; junction bases outside the gene matches: 8. This CDR3 has 13 residues. CDR3 DNA sequence: TGTGCCAGTTCATGGACTAGCAGGGATGAGCAGTTCTTC. Translated, it gives CASSWTSRDEQFF.

A single count supports this clone. The V call is TRBV9, the J call TRBJ1-3; TRBD1 might be the D (5 bases). V lost 0 bases and J lost 6, with 7 bases in between. This CDR3 spans 13 amino acids. CDR1 is SGDLS, CDR2 YYNGEE, per germline. CDR3: CASSVGQLNTIYF. The CDR3 nucleotides read TGTGCCAGCAGCGTAGGACAGTTAAACACCATATATTTT.

The rearrangement joins TRBV2 to TRBJ1-3; D is unresolved. CDR1 and CDR2 (germline): SNHLY, FYNNEI. The CDR3 is 15 residues long. The germline V and J ends were trimmed by 6 bases and 4 bases, with 16 bases remaining between them. In nucleotides, the CDR3 is TGTGCCAGCAGAGGATCCCCGGGCCCCGGAAACACCATATATTTT. Protein product: CASRGSPGPGNTIYF.